One and the same sample provided the 15 T cell receptor beta chains below, sequenced in a study of low-dose radiotherapy and immunotherapy resistance in tumors. The time point here: before trial treatment. Alpha- and beta-chain coverage of first-strand cDNA came from TRAV- and TRBV-specific primers. The authors ran about 18 PCR cycles to amplify TCRs with a constant-region primer and V-primer adapter. TCRdb independently ran MiXCR on the reads; one entry per CDR3 protein. Altogether roughly 36,000 distinct CDR3 sequences are present, less than 40% being singletons, with the ten largest covering 3.7%. Sequenced here: PBMCs, sampled before treatment. The receptors come from a male donor with gallbladder cancer.

This clonotype is a singleton in its sample. The chain employs TRBV5-1 and TRBJ2-3; possibly TRBD2 for D (5 bases). The CDR3 is 13 amino acids. V was trimmed by 0 bases and J by 5 bases, leaving 7 bases between them. The germline CDR1 and CDR2 sequences are SGHRS and YFSETQ. The CDR3 sequence: CASSLVGEDTQYF. The CDR3 coding sequence is TGCGCCAGCAGCTTGGTCGGGGAAGATACGCAGTATTTT.

This clonotype was recorded many times. The chain couples TRBV5-1 to TRBJ1-4; 8 nucleotides match TRBD1. The V and J ends lost 5 bases and 12 bases, in that order; junction bases with no gene match: 12. The CDR3 totals 14 residues. Germline CDR1 and CDR2: SGHRS and YFSETQ. This CDR3 reads CASRIWPGGLELFF. The CDR3 region has the DNA TGCGCCAGCAGAATTTGGCCAGGGGGCTTGGAACTGTTTTTT.

The genes are TRBV12-3 or TRBV12-4 and TRBJ1-2, with D tentatively TRBD1 (5 bases). Trimming removed 5 bases from V and 4 bases from J, with 14 bases in between. CDR3 length: 14 residues. As DNA, the CDR3 is TGTGCCAGCAGTGCACCGGGACGAGTCTATGGCTACACCTTC. Its translation: CASSAPGRVYGYTF.

This clonotype is categorized as medium-sized. This chain uses TRBV7-2 with TRBJ2-5; 12 nucleotides match TRBD2. The CDR3 is made up of 16 amino acids. V lost 5 bases to trimming and J lost 0 bases; unmatched junction nucleotides: 4. Germline CDR1 SGHTA, CDR2 FQGNSA. The CDR3 DNA sequence: TGTGCCAGCAGCAAGGGGACTAGCGGGCACCAAGAGACCCAGTACTTC. This translates into CASSKGTSGHQETQYF. The full variable domain, rest sourced from reference TRBV7-2 and TRBJ2-5, is GAGVSQSPSNKVTEKGKDVELRCDPISGHTALYWYRQSLGQGLEFLIYFQGNSAPDKSGLPSDRFSAERTGGSVSTLTIQRTQQEDSAVYLCASSKGTSGHQETQYFGPGTRLLVL.

J is TRBJ2-1 and V is TRBV6-1; TRBD1 aligns across 7 bases. Germline values: CDR1 MNHNS, CDR2 SASEGT. With 5 bases clipped from V and 9 bases from J, the junction kept 10 bases outside the gene matches. The CDR3 extends over 14 amino acids. The CDR3 here is CASSLDRVRSEQFF. In DNA, the CDR3 is TGTGCCAGCAGTCTCGACAGGGTTAGATCTGAGCAGTTCTTC.

This clonotype was seen ten or more times. The chain carries TRBV6-2 or TRBV6-3 and TRBJ2-1; D may be TRBD1 or TRBD2 (5 bases each). Per germline, CDR1 MNHEY and CDR2 SVGEGT. The V and J ends lost 7 bases and 9 bases respectively, with 22 bases between them. There are 15 residues in the CDR3. This CDR3 is CASNRRWGTGAEQFF. In DNA, the CDR3 is TGTGCCAGCAACCGGAGGTGGGGGACCGGGGCTGAGCAGTTCTTC.

This chain links TRBV5-1 with TRBJ1-5, with a tentative D call TRBD1 (5 bases). Germline V gene data show CDR1 as SGHRS and CDR2 as YFSETQ. This CDR3 spans 15 amino acids. With 0 bases removed from V and 0 bases from J, the gap between germline ends came to 7 bases. The CDR3 spells CASSLGGDSNQPQHF. The CDR3 DNA reads TGCGCCAGCAGCTTGGGGGGGGATAGCAATCAGCCCCAGCATTTT.

This clonotype was detected many times. The CDR3 bases are TGTGCCAGCAGTGACCCCCGGGACAGGGGAGAGACCCAGTACTTC. The encoded protein is CASSDPRDRGETQYF. The rearrangement links TRBV2 to TRBJ2-5, with 10 bases matching TRBD1. Germline V gives CDR1 SNHLY, CDR2 FYNNEI. The V gene end was trimmed by 3 bases and the J gene end by 4 bases; junction bases not matched to a gene: 5. The CDR3 runs 15 residues.

This clonotype was detected ten times or more. The chain has TRBV3-1 and TRBJ2-4; TRBD1 matches 11 bases. Trimming cost V 1 base and J 1 base; bases outside gene matches: 6. The CDR3 runs 18 residues. CDR1 is LGHDT and CDR2 is YNNKEL in the germline V gene (reference sequence). This CDR3 is CASSQGTGGFAAKNIQYF. In DNA, the CDR3 is TGTGCCAGCAGCCAAGGGACAGGGGGCTTTGCGGCCAAAAACATTCAGTACTTC.

This chain links TRBV20-1 with TRBJ2-1; TRBD1 matches 11 bases. The CDR3 is 15 residues long. From germline, CDR1 is DFQATT and CDR2 SNEGSKA (reference sequence). The trim removed 1 base at V and 4 bases at J, leaving 3 bases unmatched. CDR3 nucleotide sequence: TGCAGTGCTAGAGTAGGACAGGGGGCTTACAATGAGCAGTTCTTC. Translating gives CSARVGQGAYNEQFF.

In this sample, this clonotype turned up many times. The chain couples TRBV20-1 to TRBJ2-1; D gene uncertain. The V gene's germline CDR1 is DFQATT and CDR2 SNEGSKA (reference sequence). The V end was cut by 3 bases, the J end by 3 bases, with 12 bases between. The CDR3 consists of 14 residues. The CDR3 protein is CSASRSRFYNEQFF. DNA for the CDR3: TGCAGTGCTAGTCGTAGCAGATTCTACAATGAGCAGTTCTTC.

This sequence joins TRBV24-1 and TRBJ2-2; D unclear. With 2 bases removed from V and 2 bases from J, the gap between germline ends came to 2 bases. Per germline, CDR1 KGHDR and CDR2 SFDVKD. The CDR3 covers 13 residues. CDR3 loop: CATSDYNTGELFF. The CDR3 coding sequence is TGTGCCACCAGTGATTACAACACCGGGGAGCTGTTTTTT.

This clonotype was seen more than once but under ten times. The chain uses TRBV7-9 and TRBJ2-3; D is perhaps TRBD2 (5 bases). The V and J ends lost 1 base and 8 bases respectively, with 10 bases between them. Germline-derived CDR1 and CDR2 are SEHNR and FQNEAQ (reference sequence). This CDR3 is built from 13 residues. CDR3 residues: CASSLDYGGTQYF. The CDR3 DNA is TGTGCCAGCAGCTTAGACTACGGAGGTACGCAGTATTTT.

This chain uses TRBV29-1 with TRBJ1-4, with D hard to call. The CDR3 totals 11 residues. The germline V and J ends were trimmed by 2 bases and 7 bases, with 5 bases remaining between them. Germline assignment: CDR1 SQVTM and CDR2 ANQGSEA. CDR3 in DNA: TGCAGCGTTGAATTATTTGAAAAACTGTTTTTT. It is translated as CSVELFEKLFF.

This clonotype was recorded many times. One end of the junction varies from germline; a read error may be responsible. The chain is built from TRBV7-6 and TRBJ1-5; 9 bases match TRBD1. Germline CDR1 is SGHVS and CDR2 is FNYEAQ. The CDR3 runs 19 residues. The CDR3 is CASSAPGTGTVNSSQPQHF. CDR3 DNA: TGTGCCAGCAGCGCGCCCGGGACAGGGACCGTGAATAGCAGTCAGCCCCAGCATTTT.